This TCR beta chain came from a study of spatial heterogeneity in lung cancer. Time point described: sample taken at primary tumor resection. In this sample, this clonotype turned up many times. TCRdb itself ran the 5' RACE reads through MiXCR, one entry per CDR3 protein. The table records 40,000 or so distinct CDR3 sequences, 3.1% of them present only once. This sequence was found in a male donor with early-stage non-small cell lung cancer. The material sequenced was normal lung tissue next to the tumor, taken at surgery.

The CDR3 nucleotides are TGCAGCGTTGAGGGACGGGGCCCTGTGGCAGATACGCAGTATTTT. Encoded protein: CSVEGRGPVADTQYF. This chain links TRBV29-1 with TRBJ2-3, with D perhaps assigned TRBD1 or TRBD2 (5 bases each). Trimming left V 3 bases short and J 4 bases short, with 17 bases between. The CDR3 extends over 15 amino acids. Germline assignment: CDR1 SQVTM and CDR2 ANQGSEA.